Below, one T cell receptor (beta chain) is given with its context. Its antigen is unidentified. The study sampled blood at baseline, cycle 4 day 1, and cycle 7 day 1. The data belong to a study of OX40 agonist ivuxolimab in advanced cancers. Looking at the study overall: The group had a mean age of around 60 years, ranged from roughly 23 to 85, and was 82.7% male. Study-level findings and limits: The antigen specificity of the peripheral T cells (those that were expanded) was not determined.

Sequencing used immunoSEQ multiplex PCR; TCRdb keeps in-frame clones, though not all of them. Here the sample spans about 80,000 clones, roughly four fifths being singletons. The CDR3 totals 13 residues. Trimming shortened V by 2 bases and J by 6 bases, and 8 bases separated the two germline ends. Germline lookup yields CDR1 KGHSH and CDR2 LQKENI. The sequence was collected from an adult with an advanced solid tumor such as melanoma, head and neck, liver or kidney cancer. Specimen: CD4+ or CD8+ T cells sorted from blood, collected in a trial of the OX40 agonist ivuxolimab. V is TRBV18 and J is TRBJ2-1; either TRBD1 or TRBD2 may fit D (6 bases each). For the CDR3, the DNA is TGTGCCAGCTCACCAGAGGGGGGCAATGAGCAGTTCTTC. Its protein product is CASSPEGGNEQFF.